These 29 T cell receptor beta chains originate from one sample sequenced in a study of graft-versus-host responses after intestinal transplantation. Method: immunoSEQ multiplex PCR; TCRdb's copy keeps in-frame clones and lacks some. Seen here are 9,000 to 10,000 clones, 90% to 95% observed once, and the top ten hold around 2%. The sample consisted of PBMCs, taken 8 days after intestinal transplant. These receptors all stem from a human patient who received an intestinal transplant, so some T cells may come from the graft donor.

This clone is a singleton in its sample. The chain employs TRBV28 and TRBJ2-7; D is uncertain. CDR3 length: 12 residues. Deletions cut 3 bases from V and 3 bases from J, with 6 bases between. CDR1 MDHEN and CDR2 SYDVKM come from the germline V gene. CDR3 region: CASSLARYEQYF. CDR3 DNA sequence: TGTGCCAGCAGTTTGGCACGCTACGAGCAGTACTTC.

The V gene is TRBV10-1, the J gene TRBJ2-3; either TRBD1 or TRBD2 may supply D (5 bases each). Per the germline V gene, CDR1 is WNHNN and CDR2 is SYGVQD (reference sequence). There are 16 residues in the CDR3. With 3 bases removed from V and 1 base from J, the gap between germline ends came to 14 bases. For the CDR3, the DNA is TGCGCCAGCAGTGACCCGAGGGGATCCGGCACAGATACGCAGTATTTT. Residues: CASSDPRGSGTDTQYF.

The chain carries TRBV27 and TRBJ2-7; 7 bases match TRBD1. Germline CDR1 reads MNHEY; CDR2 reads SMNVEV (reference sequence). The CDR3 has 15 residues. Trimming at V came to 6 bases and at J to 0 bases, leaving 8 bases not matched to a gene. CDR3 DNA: TGTGCCAGCAGACCGGGGACAGAGTTCTCCTACGAGCAGTACTTC. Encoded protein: CASRPGTEFSYEQYF.

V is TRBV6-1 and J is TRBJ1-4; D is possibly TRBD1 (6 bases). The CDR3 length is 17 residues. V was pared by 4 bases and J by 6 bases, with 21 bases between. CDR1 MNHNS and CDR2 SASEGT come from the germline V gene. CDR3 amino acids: CASSVWSGGLSDEKLFF. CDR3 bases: TGTGCCAGCAGTGTATGGTCTGGGGGGCTTTCCGATGAAAAACTGTTTTTT.

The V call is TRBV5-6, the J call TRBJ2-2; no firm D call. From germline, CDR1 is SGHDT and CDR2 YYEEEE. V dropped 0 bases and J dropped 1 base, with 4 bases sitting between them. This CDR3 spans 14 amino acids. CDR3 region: CASSLVQNTGELFF. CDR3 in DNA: TGTGCCAGCAGCTTGGTTCAGAACACCGGGGAGCTGTTTTTT.

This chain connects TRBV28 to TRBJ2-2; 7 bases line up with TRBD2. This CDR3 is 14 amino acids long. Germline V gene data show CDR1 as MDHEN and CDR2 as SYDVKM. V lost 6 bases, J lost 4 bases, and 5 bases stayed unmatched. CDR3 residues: CASRGGLSTGELFF. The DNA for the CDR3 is TGTGCCAGCAGGGGGGGACTAAGCACCGGGGAGCTGTTTTTT. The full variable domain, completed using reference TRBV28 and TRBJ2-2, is DVKVTQSSRYLVKRTGEKVFLECVQDMDHENMFWYRQDPGLGLRLIYFSYDVKMKEKGDIPEGYSVSREKKERFSLILESASTNQTSMYLCASRGGLSTGELFFGEGSRLTVL.

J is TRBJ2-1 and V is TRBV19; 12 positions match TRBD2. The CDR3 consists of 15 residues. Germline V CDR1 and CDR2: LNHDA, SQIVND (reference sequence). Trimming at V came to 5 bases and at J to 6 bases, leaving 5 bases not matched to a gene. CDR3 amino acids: CASSLLAGGSNEQFF. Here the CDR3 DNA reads TGTGCCAGTAGTCTACTAGCGGGAGGAAGCAATGAGCAGTTCTTC.

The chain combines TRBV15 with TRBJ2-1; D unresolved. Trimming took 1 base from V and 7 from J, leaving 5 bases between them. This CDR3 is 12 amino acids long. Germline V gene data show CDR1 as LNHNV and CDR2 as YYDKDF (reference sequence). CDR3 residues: CATSRGVNEQFF. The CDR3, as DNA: TGTGCCACCAGCAGAGGGGTAAATGAGCAGTTCTTC.

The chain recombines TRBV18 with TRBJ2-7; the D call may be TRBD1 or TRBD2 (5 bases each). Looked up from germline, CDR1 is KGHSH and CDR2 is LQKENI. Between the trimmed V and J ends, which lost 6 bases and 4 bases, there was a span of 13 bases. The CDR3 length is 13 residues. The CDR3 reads CASSWGIGYEQYF. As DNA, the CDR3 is TGTGCCAGCTCGTGGGGGATTGGGTACGAGCAGTACTTC.

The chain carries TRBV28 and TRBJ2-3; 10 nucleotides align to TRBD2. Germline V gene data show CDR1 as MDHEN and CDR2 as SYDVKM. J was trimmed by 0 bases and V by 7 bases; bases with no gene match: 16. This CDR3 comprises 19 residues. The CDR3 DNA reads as TGTGCCAGCACCTACCCGCCTAGCGGGGGAGGCATTAGCACAGATACGCAGTATTTT. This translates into CASTYPPSGGGISTDTQYF.

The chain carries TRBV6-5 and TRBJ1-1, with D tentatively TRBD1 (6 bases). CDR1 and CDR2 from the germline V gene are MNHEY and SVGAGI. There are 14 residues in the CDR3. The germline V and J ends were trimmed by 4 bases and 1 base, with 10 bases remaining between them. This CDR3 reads CASSWEGGNTEAFF. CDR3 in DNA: TGTGCCAGCAGTTGGGAGGGGGGGAACACTGAAGCTTTCTTT.

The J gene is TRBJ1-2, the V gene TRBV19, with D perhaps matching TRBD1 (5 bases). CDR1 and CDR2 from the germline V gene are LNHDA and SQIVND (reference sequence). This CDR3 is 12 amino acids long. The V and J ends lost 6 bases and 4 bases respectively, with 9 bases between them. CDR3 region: CASSDRLYGYTF. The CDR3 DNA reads TGTGCCAGTAGCGACAGACTCTATGGCTACACCTTC.

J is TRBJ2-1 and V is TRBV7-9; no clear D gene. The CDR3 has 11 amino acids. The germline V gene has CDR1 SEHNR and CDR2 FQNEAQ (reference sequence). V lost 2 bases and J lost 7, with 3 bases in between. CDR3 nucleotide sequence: TGTGCCAGCAGCTTATCTAATGAGCAGTTCTTC. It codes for CASSLSNEQFF.

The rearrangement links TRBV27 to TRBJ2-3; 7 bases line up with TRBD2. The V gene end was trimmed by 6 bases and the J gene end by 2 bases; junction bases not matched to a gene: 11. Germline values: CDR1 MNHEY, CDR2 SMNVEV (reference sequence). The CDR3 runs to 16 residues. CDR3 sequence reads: CASRPILAEDTDTQYF. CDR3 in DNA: TGTGCCAGCAGACCAATCCTAGCGGAGGACACAGATACGCAGTATTTT.

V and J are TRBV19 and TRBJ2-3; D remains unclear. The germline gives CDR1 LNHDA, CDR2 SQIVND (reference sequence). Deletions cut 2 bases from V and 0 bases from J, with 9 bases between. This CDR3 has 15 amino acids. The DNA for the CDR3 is TGTGCCAGTAGTATAAATAAGGTTAGCACAGATACGCAGTATTTT. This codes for CASSINKVSTDTQYF.

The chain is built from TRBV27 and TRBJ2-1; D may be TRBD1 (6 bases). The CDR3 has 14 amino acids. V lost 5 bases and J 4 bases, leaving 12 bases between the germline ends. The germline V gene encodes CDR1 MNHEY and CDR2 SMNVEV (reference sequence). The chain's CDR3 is CASSPLGAYNEQFF. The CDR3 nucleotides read TGTGCCAGCAGTCCCCTGGGGGCATACAATGAGCAGTTCTTC.

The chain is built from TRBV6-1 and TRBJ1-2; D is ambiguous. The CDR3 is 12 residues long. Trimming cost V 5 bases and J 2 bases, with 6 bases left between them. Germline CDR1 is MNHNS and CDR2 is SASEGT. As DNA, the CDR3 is TGTGCCAGCAGTTTAGACAACTATGGCTACACCTTC. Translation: CASSLDNYGYTF.

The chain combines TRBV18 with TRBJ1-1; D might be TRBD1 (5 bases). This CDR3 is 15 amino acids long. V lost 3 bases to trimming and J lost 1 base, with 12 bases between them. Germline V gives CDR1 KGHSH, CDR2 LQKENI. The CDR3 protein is CASSPQGTWNTEAFF. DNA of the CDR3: TGTGCCAGCTCACCCCAAGGGACGTGGAACACTGAAGCTTTCTTT.

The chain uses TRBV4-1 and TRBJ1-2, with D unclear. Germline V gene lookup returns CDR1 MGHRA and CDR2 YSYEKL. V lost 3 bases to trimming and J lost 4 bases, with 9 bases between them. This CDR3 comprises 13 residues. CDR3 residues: CASSQSNFYGYTF. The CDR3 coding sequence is TGCGCCAGCAGCCAGAGCAACTTCTATGGCTACACCTTC.

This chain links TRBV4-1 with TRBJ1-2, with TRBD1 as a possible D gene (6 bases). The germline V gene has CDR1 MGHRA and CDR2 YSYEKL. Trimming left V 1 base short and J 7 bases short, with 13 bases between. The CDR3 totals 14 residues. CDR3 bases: TGCGCCAGCAGCCAAGTTGGCAGGGGAGGTGGCTACACCTTC. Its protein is CASSQVGRGGGYTF.

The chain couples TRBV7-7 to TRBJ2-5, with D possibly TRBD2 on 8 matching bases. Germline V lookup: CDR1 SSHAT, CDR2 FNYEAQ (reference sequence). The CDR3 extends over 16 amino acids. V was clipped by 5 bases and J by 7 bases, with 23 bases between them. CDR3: CASSHPRGQREMTQYF. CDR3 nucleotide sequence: TGTGCCAGCAGCCACCCCCGGGGACAGCGGGAGATGACCCAGTACTTC.

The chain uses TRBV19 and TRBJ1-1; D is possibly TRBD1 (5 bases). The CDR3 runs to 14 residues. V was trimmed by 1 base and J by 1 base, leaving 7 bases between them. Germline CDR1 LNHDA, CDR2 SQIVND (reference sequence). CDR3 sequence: CASSIGQPNTEAFF. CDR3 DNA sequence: TGTGCCAGTAGTATAGGACAGCCGAACACTGAAGCTTTCTTT. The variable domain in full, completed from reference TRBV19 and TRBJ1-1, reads DGGITQSPKYLFRKEGQNVTLSCEQNLNHDAMYWYRQDPGQGLRLIYYSQIVNDFQKGDIAEGYSVSREKKESFPLTVTSAQKNPTAFYLCASSIGQPNTEAFFGQGTRLTVV.

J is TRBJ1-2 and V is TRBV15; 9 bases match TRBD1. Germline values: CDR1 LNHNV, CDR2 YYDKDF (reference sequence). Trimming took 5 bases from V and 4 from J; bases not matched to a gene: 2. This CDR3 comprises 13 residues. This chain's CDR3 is CATSADRGYGYTF. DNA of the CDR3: TGTGCCACCAGCGCGGACAGGGGCTATGGCTACACCTTC.

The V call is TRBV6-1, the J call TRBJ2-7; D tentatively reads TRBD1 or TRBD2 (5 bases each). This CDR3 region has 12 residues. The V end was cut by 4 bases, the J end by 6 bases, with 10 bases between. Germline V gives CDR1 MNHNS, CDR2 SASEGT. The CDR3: CASSGGFREQYF. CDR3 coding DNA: TGTGCCAGCAGTGGGGGGTTCCGCGAGCAGTACTTC.

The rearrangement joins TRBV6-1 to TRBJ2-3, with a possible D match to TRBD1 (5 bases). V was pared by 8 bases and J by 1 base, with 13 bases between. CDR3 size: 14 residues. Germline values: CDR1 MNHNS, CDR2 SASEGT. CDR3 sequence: CASRARVRTDTQYF. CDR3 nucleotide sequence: TGTGCCAGCCGGGCCAGGGTTCGCACAGATACGCAGTATTTT.

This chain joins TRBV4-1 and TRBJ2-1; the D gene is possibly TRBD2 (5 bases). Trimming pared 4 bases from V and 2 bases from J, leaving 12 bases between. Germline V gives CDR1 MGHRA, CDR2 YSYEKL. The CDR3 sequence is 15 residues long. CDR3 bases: TGCGCCAGCAGCCCTGGACTCACGCCCTACAATGAGCAGTTCTTC. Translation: CASSPGLTPYNEQFF.

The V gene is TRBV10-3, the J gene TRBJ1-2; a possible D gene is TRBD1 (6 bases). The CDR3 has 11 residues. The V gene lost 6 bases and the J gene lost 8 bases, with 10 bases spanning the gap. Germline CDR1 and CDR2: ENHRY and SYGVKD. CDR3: CAIRSGAGYTF. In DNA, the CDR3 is TGTGCCATCAGGTCGGGGGCCGGCTACACCTTC.

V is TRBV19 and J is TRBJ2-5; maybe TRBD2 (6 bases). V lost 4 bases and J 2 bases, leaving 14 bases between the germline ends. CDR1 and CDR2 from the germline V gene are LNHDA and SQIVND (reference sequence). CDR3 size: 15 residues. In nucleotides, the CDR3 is TGTGCCAGTAGTAGCCGCCGGGAGCCACAAGAGACCCAGTACTTC. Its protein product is CASSSRREPQETQYF.

DNA for the CDR3: TGTGCCAGCCCCCCGAAGTGGTCACCCCTCCACTTT. It specifies CASPPKWSPLHF. The J gene is TRBJ1-6, the V gene TRBV5-6; D gene uncertain. V shed 7 bases and J shed 10 bases, with 12 bases lying between them. Germline V lookup: CDR1 SGHDT, CDR2 YYEEEE. CDR3 length: 12 residues.